One and the same sample provided the 13 T cell receptor beta chains below, sequenced in a study of T cells after posttransplantation cyclophosphamide. Measured with immunoSEQ multiplex PCR; TCRdb has only the in-frame clones, and not every one. The record shows about 37,000 clones for this sample, with no singletons present. Input material: PBMCs. These receptors came from a man younger than 45 in good health and a related stem cell transplant donor.

This clone was detected many times. The V call is TRBV7-9, the J call TRBJ2-3; 15 bases agree with TRBD2. The CDR3 is made up of 16 amino acids. Germline V gives CDR1 SEHNR, CDR2 FQNEAQ (reference sequence). Unmatched junction bases numbered 3, after V lost 5 bases and J lost 3 bases. As DNA, the CDR3 is TGTGCCAGCAGCCCCGGACTAGCGGGGGGGACAGATACGCAGTATTTT. It yields the protein CASSPGLAGGTDTQYF.

This clone has a count of ten or more. This chain links TRBV11-3 with TRBJ1-6; D is unclear. V was clipped by 3 bases and J by 6 bases, with 6 bases between them. The CDR3 loop spans 13 amino acids. In germline, CDR1 is SGHNT, CDR2 YENEEA. The CDR3 nucleotides read TGTGCCAGCAGCTTTACTGGTAATTCACCCCTCCACTTT. Amino acids: CASSFTGNSPLHF.

V gene TRBV5-1 combines with J gene TRBJ2-2; 13 nucleotides match TRBD2. The germline CDR1 and CDR2 sequences are SGHRS and YFSETQ. The V segment lost 2 bases and the J segment 7 bases; nucleotides outside the gene matches: 5. The CDR3 has 16 amino acids. This chain's CDR3 is CASSLLAGGPGGELFF. In nucleotides, the CDR3 is TGCGCCAGCAGCTTACTAGCGGGGGGGCCCGGCGGGGAGCTGTTTTTT.

This clone was counted at least ten times. CDR3 protein: CASRGRPNEKLFF. CDR3 nucleotide sequence: TGTGCCAGCCGGGGTCGGCCTAATGAAAAACTGTTTTTT. The rearrangement joins TRBV6-5 to TRBJ1-4; no clear D gene. Trimming shortened V by 8 bases and J by 3 bases, and 10 bases separated the two germline ends. The CDR3 is 13 residues long. CDR1 and CDR2 (germline): MNHEY, SVGAGI.

At least ten counts were recorded for this clone. The genes are TRBV7-9 and TRBJ1-3, with TRBD1 matching 7 bases. The junction had 7 bases not matched to a gene; V was cut back by 5 bases and J by 6 bases. CDR3 size: 14 residues. Germline CDR1 and CDR2: SEHNR and FQNEAQ (reference sequence). The CDR3 DNA reads as TGTGCCAGCAGCCCCCGGGACAGCTCAAACACCATATATTTT. Protein: CASSPRDSSNTIYF.

This clone occurred many times. This chain uses TRBV6-6 with TRBJ2-1; the D call may be TRBD1 or TRBD2 (5 bases each). The CDR3 is 13 residues long. Trimming pared 5 bases from V and 4 bases from J, leaving 9 bases between. Germline V gene data show CDR1 as MNHNY and CDR2 as SVGAGI (reference sequence). CDR3 sequence: CASSEGKYNEQFF. DNA for the CDR3: TGTGCCAGCAGTGAGGGGAAGTACAATGAGCAGTTCTTC.

This clone was detected ten times or more. V gene TRBV12-3 or TRBV12-4 combines with J gene TRBJ2-3, with 8 bases fitting TRBD2. The CDR3 sequence is 15 residues long. Germline trimming cut 2 bases from V and 2 bases from J; bases unmatched to any gene: 3. CDR3 amino acids: CASSLRGGLTDTQYF. CDR3 DNA sequence: TGTGCCAGCAGTTTACGGGGGGGACTCACAGATACGCAGTATTTT.

This clone has a count of ten or more. V usage is TRBV6-6 and J usage is TRBJ1-4; the D is unclear. Germline lookup yields CDR1 MNHNY and CDR2 SVGAGI (reference sequence). The CDR3 has 14 residues. The germline V and J ends were trimmed by 2 bases and 4 bases, with 8 bases remaining between them. The CDR3 loop is CASSYAGNNEKLFF. The CDR3 DNA follows: TGTGCCAGCAGTTACGCGGGGAATAATGAAAAACTGTTTTTT.

The chain carries TRBV5-1 and TRBJ2-5, with TRBD2 matching 12 bases. The DNA end lines up better with TRBJ2-7; the J call may be wrong. The CDR3 is made up of 18 amino acids. Germline CDR1 reads SGHRS; CDR2 reads YFSETQ. The CDR3 is CASSLAPTSGGVSYEQYF. As DNA, the CDR3 is TGCGCCAGCAGCTTGGCACCGACTAGCGGGGGCGTCTCCTACGAGCAGTACTTC.

The chain employs TRBV19 and TRBJ2-3, with TRBD1 matching over 10 bases. V was clipped by 3 bases and J by 4 bases; unmatched bases: 7. Germline CDR1 reads LNHDA; CDR2 reads SQIVND (reference sequence). The CDR3 has 16 residues. CDR3: CASSIPGQGSSDTQYF. As DNA, the CDR3 is TGTGCCAGTAGTATCCCGGGACAGGGGAGTTCAGATACGCAGTATTTT.

CDR3 protein: CASSLGGTDQPQHF. The CDR3 DNA reads TGTGCCAGCAGCTTAGGAGGGACAGATCAGCCCCAGCATTTT. The rearrangement uses TRBV7-8 and TRBJ1-5; the match to TRBD1 covers 7 bases. Looked up from germline, CDR1 is SGHVS and CDR2 is FQNEAQ. The CDR3 consists of 14 residues. Trimming removed 1 base from V and 5 bases from J; junction bases left unmatched: 2.

The chain joins TRBV7-9 to TRBJ2-3, with a tentative D call TRBD2 (6 bases). The germline CDR1 and CDR2 sequences are SEHNR and FQNEAQ (reference sequence). The CDR3 loop spans 15 amino acids. Trimming removed 6 bases from V and 0 bases from J, with 13 bases in between. The CDR3 DNA is TGTGCCAGCAGTCTAACCGGGACTAGCACAGATACGCAGTATTTT. It yields the protein CASSLTGTSTDTQYF.

This clone was observed many times. The chain combines TRBV16 with TRBJ1-6; a weak D match, TRBD1 (6 bases). V was trimmed by 4 bases and J by 14 bases, leaving 12 bases between them. Per germline, CDR1 KGHSY and CDR2 FQNENV. The CDR3 covers 12 residues. CDR3 protein: CASSLNREALHF. The CDR3 coding sequence is TGTGCCAGCAGCCTGAACAGGGAGGCCCTCCACTTT.